This entry lists 5 T cell receptor beta chains sequenced from one sample in a study of beta chain features in type 1 diabetes. What these receptors recognize is not known. General study findings and limits: For Type 1 diabetes patients, all four CD4+ subsets carried TCRB CDR3s that were moderately but significantly shorter.

The entirety of the isolated RNA underwent reverse transcription, so expressed TCRB transcripts were sequenced. Generated by immunoSEQ multiplex PCR, the TCRdb table keeps only in-frame clones and is missing some. The table records about 160,000 clones, around 8.6% of them present only once. Sequencing input: central memory CD4+ T cells from blood. The receptor set was obtained from a woman in her late teens or twenties with type 1 diabetes.

This clone was counted only a few times. The chain carries TRBV7-3 and TRBJ2-1; the match to TRBD2 covers 8 bases. V shed 4 bases and J 6 bases; nucleotides not matched to a gene: 2. This CDR3 region has 13 residues. Germline loops: CDR1 SGHTA, CDR2 FQGTGA. CDR3 bases: TGTGCCAGCAGCTCCGGGACTAGCAATGAGCAGTTCTTC. Translating it yields CASSSGTSNEQFF.

The CDR3 region is CASSDTSGARETQYF. For the CDR3, the DNA is TGTGCCAGCAGCGACACTAGCGGGGCTAGAGAGACCCAGTACTTC. The chain has TRBV2 and TRBJ2-5; 10 bases agree with TRBD2. Germline V gene data show CDR1 as SNHLY and CDR2 as FYNNEI. The trim removed 6 bases at V and 4 bases at J, leaving 8 bases unmatched. CDR3 length: 15 residues.

This chain connects TRBV5-1 to TRBJ2-7; 8 nucleotides agree with TRBD1. The germline V gene has CDR1 SGHRS and CDR2 YFSETQ. The V gene end was trimmed by 0 bases and the J gene end by 6 bases; junction bases not matched to a gene: 8. This CDR3 region has 15 residues. The CDR3 sequence: CASSLAGNRGFEQYF. The CDR3, as DNA: TGCGCCAGCAGCTTGGCCGGGAACAGGGGGTTCGAGCAGTACTTC.

The rearrangement links TRBV9 to TRBJ1-1; 10 bases line up with TRBD1. CDR3 length equals 15 residues. Unmatched junction bases numbered 5, after V lost 2 bases and J lost 4 bases. In germline, CDR1 is SGDLS, CDR2 YYNGEE. As DNA, the CDR3 is TGTGCCAGCAGCGTGGGGACAGGGGTTTCCACTGAAGCTTTCTTT. It is translated as CASSVGTGVSTEAFF. Combining the CDR3 with reference TRBV9 and TRBJ1-1 gives the whole variable domain DSGVTQTPKHLITATGQRVTLRCSPRSGDLSVYWYQQSLDQGLQFLIQYYNGEERAKGNILERFSAQQFPDLHSELNLSSLELGDSALYFCASSVGTGVSTEAFFGQGTRLTVV.

The V gene is TRBV29-1, the J gene TRBJ2-1; TRBD2 might be the D (6 bases). The CDR3 runs to 14 residues. V lost 6 bases to trimming and J lost 0 bases, with 12 bases between them. Germline lookup yields CDR1 SQVTM and CDR2 ANQGSEA. This chain's CDR3 is CSVSRGSSYNEQFF. The CDR3 region has the DNA TGCAGCGTATCGCGGGGAAGCTCCTACAATGAGCAGTTCTTC.